This T cell receptor (beta chain) was retrieved from a study of cytomegalovirus exposure and HLA in healthy donors. CDR3 length: 15 amino acids. Germline CDR1 is SGDLS and CDR2 is YYNGEE. V lost 3 bases, J lost 7 bases, and 5 bases stayed unmatched. PCR used 60 Vbeta primers and 13 Jbeta primers. Clones were read by immunoSEQ multiplex PCR, and TCRdb kept only the in-frame ones, dropping some. The sample has roughly 250,000 clones, 80% seen once. The receptor comes from a girl aged 2 to 10 in good health and CMV-seronegative. The chain employs TRBV9 and TRBJ2-1, with 12 bases fitting TRBD2. Sequenced material: PBMCs. The CDR3: CASSDLTSGGNEQFF. The CDR3 DNA is TGTGCCAGCAGCGACCTGACTAGCGGGGGAAATGAGCAGTTCTTC.